A selection of T cell receptor beta chains follows, all from one sample in a study of T cell responses to AZD1222 COVID-19 vaccine. Libraries were prepared by immunoSEQ multiplex PCR; TCRdb keeps only in-frame clonotypes and omits some of them. The repertoire consists of some 150,000 clones, with more than 80% occurring once and the leading ten covering roughly 2.5%. Sequences were derived from peripheral blood, sampled on day 0 of AZD1222 vaccination. The receptors originated from an adult in good health. Both conserved end residues are part of each CDR3. A D gene is named only where the DNA matches it firmly. Clone size is given for some rows only: seen once, a few or many times, or a class if the clone is expanded.

d_call: TRBD1; clone_size: .; v_call: TRBV5-4; j_call: TRBJ2-1; cdr3_nt: TGTGCCAGCAGCTTTTTAGAATCAGGGGGCCTGGGGAATGAGCAGTTCTTC; cdr3_aa: CASSFLESGGLGNEQFF
d_call: TRBD1; clone_size: .; v_call: TRBV7-9; j_call: TRBJ1-1; cdr3_nt: TGTGCCAGCAGCTTCCCGCGGGACAGTCACACTGAAGCTTTCTTT; cdr3_aa: CASSFPRDSHTEAFF
d_call: TRBD1; clone_size: .; v_call: TRBV19; j_call: TRBJ1-2; cdr3_nt: TGTGCCAGTAGTCCCGGGACAGGTGGCTATGGCTACACCTTC; cdr3_aa: CASSPGTGGYGYTF
d_call: .; clone_size: .; v_call: TRBV2; j_call: TRBJ1-2; cdr3_nt: TGTGCCAGCAAAGGGATCTCGGCTTCCTATGGCTACACCTTC; cdr3_aa: CASKGISASYGYTF
d_call: .; clone_size: .; v_call: TRBV10-3; j_call: TRBJ2-1; cdr3_nt: TGTGCCATCAGGGACAGATACAATGAGCAGTTCTTC; cdr3_aa: CAIRDRYNEQFF
d_call: TRBD2; clone_size: .; v_call: TRBV2; j_call: TRBJ2-7; cdr3_nt: TGTGCCAGCAGTATTACCGGGACTAGCGGGAGGGGTACCTACGAGCAGTACTTC; cdr3_aa: CASSITGTSGRGTYEQYF
d_call: .; clone_size: .; v_call: TRBV19; j_call: TRBJ1-2; cdr3_nt: TGTGCCAGTAGCCCCCAGACAGCTAACTATGGCTACACCTTC; cdr3_aa: CASSPQTANYGYTF
d_call: .; clone_size: .; v_call: TRBV14; j_call: TRBJ1-1; cdr3_nt: TGTGCCAGCAGCCAATGGGGGGGCACTGAAGCTTTCTTT; cdr3_aa: CASSQWGGTEAFF
d_call: .; clone_size: few; v_call: TRBV2; j_call: TRBJ2-7; cdr3_nt: TGTGCCAGCACCCAAGATTGGGACTACGAGCAGTACTTC; cdr3_aa: CASTQDWDYEQYF
d_call: .; clone_size: .; v_call: TRBV27; j_call: TRBJ1-1; cdr3_nt: TGTGCCAGCAGTTTAGAGCAGGGTACGTCTGAAGCTTTCTTT; cdr3_aa: CASSLEQGTSEAFF
d_call: .; clone_size: .; v_call: TRBV12-3/TRBV12-4; j_call: TRBJ2-1; cdr3_nt: TGTGCCAGCAGTCAAGGGAGCTACAATGAGCAGTTCTTC; cdr3_aa: CASSQGSYNEQFF
d_call: TRBD1; clone_size: .; v_call: TRBV12-3/TRBV12-4; j_call: TRBJ1-1; cdr3_nt: TGTGCCAGCACAGGGGGGCTGAACACTGAAGCTTTCTTT; cdr3_aa: CASTGGLNTEAFF
d_call: .; clone_size: .; v_call: TRBV7-9; j_call: TRBJ2-1; cdr3_nt: TGTGCCAGCAGCTTAGTTGCCCCCGCTGAGCAGTTCTTC; cdr3_aa: CASSLVAPAEQFF
d_call: .; clone_size: .; v_call: TRBV9; j_call: TRBJ2-7; cdr3_nt: TGTGCCAGCAGCCCCTCAATTACCTACGAGCAGTACTTC; cdr3_aa: CASSPSITYEQYF
d_call: TRBD2; clone_size: .; v_call: TRBV12-5; j_call: TRBJ2-1; cdr3_nt: TGTGCTAGTGGTTTGAGGGGGACTAGCCTCGGAGTCGGCAATGAGCAGTTCTTC; cdr3_aa: CASGLRGTSLGVGNEQFF
d_call: .; clone_size: once; v_call: TRBV28; j_call: TRBJ2-1; cdr3_nt: TGTGCCAGCAACGGAGCGGCGTTAAGCTCCTACAATGAGCAGTTCTTC; cdr3_aa: CASNGAALSSYNEQFF
d_call: TRBD1; clone_size: once; v_call: TRBV29-1; j_call: TRBJ1-2; cdr3_nt: TGCAGCGTTGGGACAGGAACTAACTATGGCTACACCTTC; cdr3_aa: CSVGTGTNYGYTF
d_call: TRBD2; clone_size: .; v_call: TRBV19; j_call: TRBJ2-7; cdr3_nt: TGTGCCAGTAGTACGTACAGCGGGGGGGGCGAGCAGTACTTC; cdr3_aa: CASSTYSGGGEQYF
d_call: .; clone_size: .; v_call: TRBV2; j_call: TRBJ1-5; cdr3_nt: TGTGCCAGCAGGACCCTCCAGCCCCAGCATTTT; cdr3_aa: CASRTLQPQHF
d_call: .; clone_size: .; v_call: TRBV27; j_call: TRBJ2-7; cdr3_nt: TGTGCCAGCAGTTCCGGCAGCTCCTACGAGCAGTACTTC; cdr3_aa: CASSSGSSYEQYF
d_call: TRBD1; clone_size: .; v_call: TRBV6-6; j_call: TRBJ1-4; cdr3_nt: TGTGCCAGCAGTTACTCGGGGACAGCCGCAGAAAAACTGTTTTTT; cdr3_aa: CASSYSGTAAEKLFF
d_call: .; clone_size: .; v_call: TRBV3-1/TRBV3-2; j_call: TRBJ1-2; cdr3_nt: TGTGCCAGCAGCCAAGATGCAGGGGATAGGGGCTACACCTTC; cdr3_aa: CASSQDAGDRGYTF
d_call: .; clone_size: .; v_call: TRBV6-5; j_call: TRBJ1-4; cdr3_nt: TGTGCCAGCAGTTCAACAGGGTATAATGAAAAACTGTTTTTT; cdr3_aa: CASSSTGYNEKLFF
d_call: TRBD1; clone_size: .; v_call: TRBV19; j_call: TRBJ1-3; cdr3_nt: TGTGCCAGTAGTATTCCCGGGACAGCTGGAAACACCATATATTTT; cdr3_aa: CASSIPGTAGNTIYF
d_call: .; clone_size: .; v_call: TRBV6-5; j_call: TRBJ1-5; cdr3_nt: TGTGCCAGCAGTTACTCGGGGGGCGGCAATCAGCCCCAGCATTTT; cdr3_aa: CASSYSGGGNQPQHF
d_call: TRBD1; clone_size: .; v_call: TRBV19; j_call: TRBJ1-5; cdr3_nt: TGTGCCAGTAGTACAGGGGGCCGACTGCCATCAGCCCAGCATTTT; cdr3_aa: CASSTGGRLPSAQHF
d_call: .; clone_size: once; v_call: TRBV6-4; j_call: TRBJ2-3; cdr3_nt: TGTGCCAGCCGAGGGTCCCACTCCTCTGGCACAGATACGCAGTATTTT; cdr3_aa: CASRGSHSSGTDTQYF
d_call: .; clone_size: .; v_call: TRBV3-1/TRBV3-2; j_call: TRBJ2-4; cdr3_nt: TGTGCCAGCAGCCAGCTGGACATTCAGTACTTC; cdr3_aa: CASSQLDIQYF
d_call: TRBD2; clone_size: .; v_call: TRBV5-1; j_call: TRBJ2-1; cdr3_nt: TGCGCCAGCAGCTTGACGGGAGGAACGCATGAGCAGTTCTTC; cdr3_aa: CASSLTGGTHEQFF
d_call: .; clone_size: .; v_call: TRBV18; j_call: TRBJ2-7; cdr3_nt: TGTGCCAGCTCACCACAGAAGGTCTACGAGCAGTACTTC; cdr3_aa: CASSPQKVYEQYF
d_call: .; clone_size: .; v_call: TRBV30; j_call: TRBJ1-2; cdr3_nt: TGTGCCTGGAGTGTGGGTGGGAGAGGCTACACCTTC; cdr3_aa: CAWSVGGRGYTF
d_call: .; clone_size: .; v_call: TRBV7-8; j_call: TRBJ2-3; cdr3_nt: TGTGCCAGCAGCCCAGGAAACGGACAAATCACAGATACGCAGTATTTT; cdr3_aa: CASSPGNGQITDTQYF
d_call: .; clone_size: .; v_call: TRBV5-1; j_call: TRBJ1-3; cdr3_nt: TGCGCCAGCAGCTTGACCCAACCGGCCGGGGCCCTAAGGATCCCCAAGGCCATATATTTT; cdr3_aa: CASSLTQPAGALRIPKAIYF
d_call: TRBD1; clone_size: .; v_call: TRBV19; j_call: TRBJ1-2; cdr3_nt: TGTGCCAGTAGTGGTGGACAGGCCCACTATGGCTACACCTTC; cdr3_aa: CASSGGQAHYGYTF
d_call: TRBD1; clone_size: few; v_call: TRBV5-4; j_call: TRBJ2-7; cdr3_nt: TGTGCCAGCAGCTTGGGTGGGACAGTCCTCTACGAGCAGTACTTC; cdr3_aa: CASSLGGTVLYEQYF
d_call: TRBD2; clone_size: .; v_call: TRBV7-9; j_call: TRBJ2-1; cdr3_nt: TGTGCCGGAAAGGTAGCGGGAGGTTCCTACAATGAGCAGTTCTTC; cdr3_aa: CAGKVAGGSYNEQFF
d_call: TRBD1; clone_size: once; v_call: TRBV13; j_call: TRBJ2-1; cdr3_nt: TGTGCCAGCAGCCCCGGACAGGGTTTAATTGAGCAGTTCTTC; cdr3_aa: CASSPGQGLIEQFF
d_call: .; clone_size: .; v_call: TRBV5-1; j_call: TRBJ1-1; cdr3_nt: TGCGCCAGCAGCTTGGAGGCAGGGTCTGTGACTGAAGCTTTCTTT; cdr3_aa: CASSLEAGSVTEAFF
d_call: .; clone_size: .; v_call: TRBV27; j_call: TRBJ2-2; cdr3_nt: TGTGCCAGCAGTTTAAGAGGCTACACCGGGGAGCTGTTTTTT; cdr3_aa: CASSLRGYTGELFF
d_call: .; clone_size: .; v_call: TRBV19; j_call: TRBJ1-2; cdr3_nt: TGTGCCAGTAGCGCTAGGGCCCTATATGGCTACACCTTC; cdr3_aa: CASSARALYGYTF
d_call: .; clone_size: .; v_call: TRBV12-3/TRBV12-4; j_call: TRBJ1-1; cdr3_nt: TGTGCCAGCAGTTTACAGGGATACACTGAAGCTTTCTTT; cdr3_aa: CASSLQGYTEAFF
d_call: TRBD1; clone_size: once; v_call: TRBV5-1; j_call: TRBJ2-7; cdr3_nt: TGCGCCAGCAGCTTGGAACCGGGACAGGGCTACGAGCAGTACTTC; cdr3_aa: CASSLEPGQGYEQYF
d_call: .; clone_size: once; v_call: TRBV15; j_call: TRBJ1-3; cdr3_nt: TGTGCCACCAGCAGGACAACTGGAAACACCATATATTTT; cdr3_aa: CATSRTTGNTIYF
d_call: TRBD2; clone_size: .; v_call: TRBV5-4; j_call: TRBJ2-5; cdr3_nt: TGTGCCAGCAGCTTGACGGGAGGAGGGGAGACCCAGTACTTC; cdr3_aa: CASSLTGGGETQYF
d_call: TRBD1; clone_size: .; v_call: TRBV6-1; j_call: TRBJ2-7; cdr3_nt: TGTGCCAGCAGTGAAGGAGGGGGCGCTTCCTACGAGCAGTACTTC; cdr3_aa: CASSEGGGASYEQYF
d_call: .; clone_size: once; v_call: TRBV6-5; j_call: TRBJ1-1; cdr3_nt: TGTGCCAGCAGCTCCGGACCCGCAAACGTGCAAGCTTTCTTT; cdr3_aa: CASSSGPANVQAFF
d_call: TRBD1; clone_size: .; v_call: TRBV19; j_call: TRBJ1-6; cdr3_nt: TGTGCCAGTAGGCTGGACAGGACCGTTAATTCACCCCTCCACTTT; cdr3_aa: CASRLDRTVNSPLHF